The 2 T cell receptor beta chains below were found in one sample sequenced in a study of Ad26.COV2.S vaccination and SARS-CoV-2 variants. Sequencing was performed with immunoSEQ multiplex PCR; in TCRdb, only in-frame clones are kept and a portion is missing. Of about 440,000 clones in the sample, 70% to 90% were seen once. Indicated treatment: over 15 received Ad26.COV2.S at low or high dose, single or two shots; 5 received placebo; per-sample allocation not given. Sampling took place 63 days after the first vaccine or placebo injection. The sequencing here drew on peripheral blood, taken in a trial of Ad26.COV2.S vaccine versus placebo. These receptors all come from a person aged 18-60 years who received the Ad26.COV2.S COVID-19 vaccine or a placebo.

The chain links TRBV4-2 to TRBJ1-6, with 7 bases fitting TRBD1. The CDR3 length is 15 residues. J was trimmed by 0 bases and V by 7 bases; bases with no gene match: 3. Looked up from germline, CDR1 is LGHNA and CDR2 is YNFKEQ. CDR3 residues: CASTRDSSYNSPLHF. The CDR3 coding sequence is TGTGCCAGCACCCGGGACAGCTCCTATAATTCACCCCTCCACTTT.

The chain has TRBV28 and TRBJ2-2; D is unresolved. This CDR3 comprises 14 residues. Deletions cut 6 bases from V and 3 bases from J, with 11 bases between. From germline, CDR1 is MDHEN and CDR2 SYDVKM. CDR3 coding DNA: TGTGCCAGCAGAGGCGGACGGTACACCGGGGAGCTGTTTTTT. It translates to CASRGGRYTGELFF.